Listed below are T cell receptor beta chains from one sample, sequenced in a study of OX40 agonist ivuxolimab in advanced cancers. The protocol was immunoSEQ multiplex PCR, while the TCRdb copy is restricted to in-frame clones and leaves out a portion. Altogether some 28,000 clones are present, roughly 86% being singletons, with the ten largest covering over 25%. The material sequenced was CD4+ or CD8+ T cells sorted from blood, taken in a trial of the OX40 agonist ivuxolimab. The source of these receptors is an adult with an advanced solid tumor such as melanoma, head and neck, liver or kidney cancer. Both conserved end residues are part of each CDR3.

V: TRBV6-6
J: TRBJ2-7
CDR3: CASSPPYPYEQYF

V: TRBV5-1
J: TRBJ2-7
CDR3: CASSFGLETYEQYF

V: TRBV6-5
J: TRBJ2-7
CDR3: CASSASAGPTYEQYF

V: TRBV9
J: TRBJ1-6
CDR3: CASSVEQTGGSPLHF

V: TRBV4-1
J: TRBJ2-3
CDR3: CASSQDPPHSGGAADTQYF

V: TRBV7-6
J: TRBJ1-1
CDR3: CASSLVGRGTEAFF

V: TRBV7-8
J: TRBJ2-1
CDR3: CASSLIRPNEQFF

V: TRBV4-1
J: TRBJ1-3
CDR3: CASSPWTPGDTIYF

V: TRBV2
J: TRBJ2-5
CDR3: CASSGGGETQYF

V: TRBV11-2
J: TRBJ2-7
CDR3: CASSSTGTSGGATYEQYF

V: TRBV19
J: TRBJ1-1
CDR3: CASSIGYPGAGTEAFF

V: TRBV14
J: TRBJ1-2
CDR3: CASSQGTGKFNYGYTF

V: TRBV6-5
J: TRBJ2-2
CDR3: CASSYSTSGWTGELFF

V: TRBV5-1
J: TRBJ2-1
CDR3: CASSLYLGPGPYNEQFF

V: TRBV19
J: TRBJ2-1
CDR3: CASSAPGTNEQFF

V: TRBV5-4
J: TRBJ2-7
CDR3: CASSLAGPASSYEQYF

V: TRBV15
J: TRBJ2-5
CDR3: CATSKTGPQETQYF

V: TRBV10-2
J: TRBJ1-5
CDR3: CASRAGTGLDNQPQHF

V: TRBV5-4
J: TRBJ2-7
CDR3: CASSLSTGAYEQYF

V: TRBV27
J: TRBJ1-2
CDR3: CASSPTGDYGYTF

V: TRBV5-1
J: TRBJ2-7
CDR3: CASRAILGGTYEQYF

V: TRBV7-9
J: TRBJ2-2
CDR3: CASTLAPGAGTGELFF

V: TRBV28
J: TRBJ2-3
CDR3: CASSLERSKYF

V: TRBV13
J: TRBJ2-7
CDR3: CASNLGGASYEQYF

V: TRBV6-6
J: TRBJ2-3
CDR3: CASQDRSSTDTQYF

V: TRBV27
J: TRBJ2-5
CDR3: CASSRVVQETQYF

V: TRBV5-1
J: TRBJ2-7
CDR3: CASSAGANYEQYF

V: TRBV5-6
J: TRBJ2-7
CDR3: CASSLEQGVFYEQYF

V: TRBV23-1
J: TRBJ2-7
CDR3: CASTFFKTEYSYEQYF

V: TRBV15
J: TRBJ2-3
CDR3: CATSIGPGGTSTDTQYF

V: TRBV6-6
J: TRBJ2-7
CDR3: CASSYEWGGNYEQYF

V: TRBV11-2
J: TRBJ2-7
CDR3: CASSLDRRLTLGTGIYEQYF

V: TRBV5-5
J: TRBJ1-1
CDR3: CASSLVRWQGYKNTEAFF

V: TRBV7-8
J: TRBJ1-5
CDR3: CASSPTQGPSSPQHF

V: TRBV4-1
J: TRBJ2-5
CDR3: CASSWRMRPQETQYF

V: TRBV19
J: TRBJ2-7
CDR3: CASSIASGTGDGQYF

V: TRBV7-9
J: TRBJ1-6
CDR3: CASSPPMGNSPLHF

V: TRBV6-1
J: TRBJ1-1
CDR3: CASSEAIEEQMNTEAFF

V: TRBV7-8
J: TRBJ2-7
CDR3: CASSLAPGNGSYEQYF

V: TRBV6-6
J: TRBJ1-5
CDR3: CASSSGQGLQPQHF

V: TRBV11-2
J: TRBJ1-1
CDR3: CASSLEGNTEAFF

V: TRBV9
J: TRBJ1-4
CDR3: CASSVEPVVNEKLFF

V: TRBV5-1
J: TRBJ2-2
CDR3: CASSFTGVSGTGELFF

V: TRBV5-4
J: TRBJ2-5
CDR3: CASSSWSGTETQYF

V: TRBV6-5
J: TRBJ2-3
CDR3: CASSSLDHTDTQYF

V: TRBV7-8
J: TRBJ2-7
CDR3: CASSLGRPYEQYF

V: TRBV7-9
J: TRBJ2-7
CDR3: CASSLADRHYEQYF

V: TRBV5-1
J: TRBJ1-2
CDR3: CASSALGQGYGYTF

V: TRBV19
J: TRBJ2-1
CDR3: CASSIGGGALYNEQFF